Many counts were recorded for the clone carrying this T cell receptor beta chain. Reasons for excluding patients were uncontrolled infection, other autoimmune disease, pregnancy or lactation. The sample originates from a study of T cells in Graves' hyperthyroidism and ophthalmopathy. The CDR3 length is 14 residues. Looked up from germline, CDR1 is MNHEY and CDR2 is SVGEGT. With 7 bases removed from V and 8 bases from J, the gap between germline ends came to 20 bases. It was RNA transcripts that yielded the amplified TCR beta CDR3 regions. When the TCR CDR3 underwent first-round RT-PCR, the HTBI primer set was used. Via MiXCR, TCRdb re-called the multiplex PCR reads, giving one row per CDR3 protein. This table has about 300,000 distinct CDR3 sequences, roughly 14% appearing once.

Material: blood. The chain links TRBV6-2 or TRBV6-3 to TRBJ1-2; unclear D gene. The receptor's source is a woman in her 30s with Graves' hyperthyroidism that later progressed to Graves' ophthalmopathy. CDR3 coding DNA: TGTGCCAGCATCCCGACTGGGTCCCGAGAAGGCTACACCTTC. Translation gives CASIPTGSREGYTF.